Following are 3 T cell receptor beta chains from one sample sequenced in a study of lymphopenia after photon versus proton radiotherapy. The assay was immunoSEQ multiplex PCR, and TCRdb's table has in-frame clones only and misses some. The repertoire has tens of thousands of clones, about 82% of them found once; the top ten carry 21%. Material: peripheral blood, obtained from a patient treated with proton-based radiotherapy. The receptor source for this set is a woman in her seventies with pancreatic cancer.

The chain recombines TRBV11-2 with TRBJ1-2, with D hard to call. V was trimmed by 5 bases and J by 4 bases, leaving 20 bases between them. The germline CDR1 and CDR2 sequences are SGHAT and FQNNGV. The CDR3 is 16 residues long. In DNA form, the CDR3 reads TGTGCCAGCAGCGACCGCATCAGAAGGGCGAGCTATGGCTACACCTTC. Translated, it gives CASSDRIRRASYGYTF.

The rearrangement uses TRBV4-2 and TRBJ1-2; tentative D call: TRBD1 (5 bases). V was pared by 3 bases and J by 7 bases, with 24 bases between. Germline values: CDR1 LGHNA, CDR2 YNFKEQ. The CDR3 has 17 residues. CDR3 protein: CASSHPNPRAGFSGYTF. DNA of the CDR3: TGTGCCAGCAGCCACCCGAACCCCCGGGCAGGGTTTAGTGGCTACACCTTC.

The chain is built from TRBV4-1 and TRBJ2-3; 7 bases map to TRBD2. Germline CDR1 and CDR2: MGHRA and YSYEKL. The CDR3 is made up of 16 amino acids. The trim removed 2 bases at V and 0 bases at J, leaving 5 bases unmatched. The CDR3, as DNA: TGCGCCAGCAGCCAAAGCCTAGCGGAGAGCACAGATACGCAGTATTTT. Protein product: CASSQSLAESTDTQYF.